This T cell receptor beta chain was documented in a study of blood T cells in healthy people across ages. In this sample, this clonotype turned up a few times. Primers used in a second PCR of about 6 to 11 cycles were a sample-barcoded 5' primer and a J-beta primer mix. TCRdb re-derived calls from the 5' RACE reads in MiXCR, one entry per CDR3 protein. The table has some 760,000 distinct CDR3 sequences, 20% to 25% seen once; the top ten hold more than 3%. The CDR3 contains 15 residues. V lost 5 bases, J lost 6 bases, and 17 bases lay in between. Germline assignment: CDR1 SGHTA and CDR2 FQGTGA. These records were also assigned to another study, of T cells of mothers and their children.

The sequence came from a boy between 10 and 17 years old in good health. Sequencing input: blood. V usage is TRBV7-3 and J usage is TRBJ2-1; D gene unclear. The CDR3: CASSPHYSGRNEQFF. CDR3 bases: TGTGCCAGCAGCCCTCATTATTCCGGGCGCAATGAGCAGTTCTTC.